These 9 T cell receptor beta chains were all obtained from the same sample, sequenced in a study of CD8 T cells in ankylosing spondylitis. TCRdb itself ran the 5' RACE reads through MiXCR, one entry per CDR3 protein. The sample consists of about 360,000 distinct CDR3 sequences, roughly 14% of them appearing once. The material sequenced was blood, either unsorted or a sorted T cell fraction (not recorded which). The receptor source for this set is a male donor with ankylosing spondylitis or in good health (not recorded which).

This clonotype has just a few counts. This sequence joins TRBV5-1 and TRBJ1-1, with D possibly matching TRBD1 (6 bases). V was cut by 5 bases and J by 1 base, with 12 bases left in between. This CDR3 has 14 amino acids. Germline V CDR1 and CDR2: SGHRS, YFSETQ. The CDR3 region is CASSVAGANTEAFF. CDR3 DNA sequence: TGCGCCAGCAGTGTAGCGGGGGCGAACACTGAAGCTTTCTTT.

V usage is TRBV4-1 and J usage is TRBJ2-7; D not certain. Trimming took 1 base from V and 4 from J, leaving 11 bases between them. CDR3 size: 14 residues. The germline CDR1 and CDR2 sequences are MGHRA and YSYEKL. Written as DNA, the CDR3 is TGCGCCAGCAGCCAAGTAAACAGATTTTACGAGCAGTACTTC. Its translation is CASSQVNRFYEQYF.

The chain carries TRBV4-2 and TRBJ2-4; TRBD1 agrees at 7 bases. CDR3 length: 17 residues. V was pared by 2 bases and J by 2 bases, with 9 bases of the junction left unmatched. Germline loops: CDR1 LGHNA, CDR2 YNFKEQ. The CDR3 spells CASSQRGGSEPKNIQYF. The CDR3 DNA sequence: TGTGCCAGCAGCCAAAGAGGGGGCTCCGAACCCAAAAACATTCAGTACTTC.

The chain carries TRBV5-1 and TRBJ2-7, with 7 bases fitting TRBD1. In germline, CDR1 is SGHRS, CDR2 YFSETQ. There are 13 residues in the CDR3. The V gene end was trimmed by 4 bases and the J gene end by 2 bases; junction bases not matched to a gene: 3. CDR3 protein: CASSITGAYEQYF. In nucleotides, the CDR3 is TGCGCCAGCAGCATCACAGGGGCCTACGAGCAGTACTTC.

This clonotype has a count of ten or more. CDR3 in DNA: TGTGCCAGCAGTTTGGACTGGCCCTCCTACGAGCAGTACTTC. It yields the protein CASSLDWPSYEQYF. The chain has TRBV12-3 or TRBV12-4 and TRBJ2-7; TRBD2 might be the D (5 bases). V shed 3 bases and J shed 0 bases, with 9 bases lying between them. This CDR3 is built from 14 residues.

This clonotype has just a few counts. The CDR3 nucleotides are TGCGCCAGCAGCTCTTTGTGGGGGGGAGAGACCCAGTACTTC. As protein: CASSSLWGGETQYF. This chain connects TRBV5-1 to TRBJ2-5, with 7 bases aligning to TRBD2. The CDR3 has 14 amino acids. Germline CDR1 is SGHRS and CDR2 is YFSETQ. Losses at the gene ends were 3 bases for V and 4 bases for J; bases not matched to a gene: 6. Filled out from reference TRBV5-1 and TRBJ2-5, the complete variable domain reads KAGVTQTPRYLIKTRGQQVTLSCSPISGHRSVSWYQQTPGQGLQFLFEYFSETQRNKGNFPGRFSGRQFSNSRSEMNVSTLELGDSALYLCASSSLWGGETQYFGPGTRLLVL.

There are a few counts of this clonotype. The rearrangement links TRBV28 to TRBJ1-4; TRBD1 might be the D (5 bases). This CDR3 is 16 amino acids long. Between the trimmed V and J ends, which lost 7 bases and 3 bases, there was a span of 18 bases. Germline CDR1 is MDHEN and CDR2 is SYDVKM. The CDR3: CASIEGYFRSNEKLFF. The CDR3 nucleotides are TGTGCCAGCATAGAGGGGTACTTTCGGTCTAATGAAAAACTGTTTTTT.

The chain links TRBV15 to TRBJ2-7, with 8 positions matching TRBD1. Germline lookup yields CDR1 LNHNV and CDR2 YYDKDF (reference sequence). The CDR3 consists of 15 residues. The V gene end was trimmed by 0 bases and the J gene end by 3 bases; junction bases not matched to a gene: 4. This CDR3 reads CATSRDQGAVYEQYF. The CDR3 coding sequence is TGTGCCACCAGCAGAGATCAGGGGGCAGTCTACGAGCAGTACTTC. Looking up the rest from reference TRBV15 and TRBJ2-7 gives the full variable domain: DAMVIQNPRYQVTQFGKPVTLSCSQTLNHNVMYWYQQKSSQAPKLLFHYYDKDFNNEADTPDNFQSRRPNTSFCFLDIRSPGLGDTAMYLCATSRDQGAVYEQYFGPGTRLTVT.

This CDR3 reads CAWSRGNEQYF. The CDR3 nucleotides read TGTGCCTGGAGCCGGGGGAACGAGCAGTACTTC. V usage is TRBV30 and J usage is TRBJ2-7; possibly TRBD2 for D (6 bases). Per the germline V gene, CDR1 is GTSNPN and CDR2 is SVGIG (reference sequence). The CDR3 spans 11 residues. Trimming took 3 bases from V and 5 from J, leaving 8 bases between them.